This T cell receptor beta chain was recovered during a study of shared T cell receptors in the human thymus. Sequencing used immunoSEQ multiplex PCR; TCRdb keeps in-frame clones, though not all of them. The sample contains 720,000 or so clones, roughly 85% of which appear only once. Trimming removed 1 base at V and 6 bases at J, with 6 bases between. The germline V gene encodes CDR1 SGHAT and CDR2 FQNNGV. CDR3 size: 12 residues. This same sample was also taken into another study, of human thymus T cells.

This TCR came from a girl under three years old with a congenital heart defect. V gene TRBV11-2 combines with J gene TRBJ1-2; unclear D gene. Sequencing input: thymocytes. This CDR3 is CASSLGADGYTF. The CDR3 region has the DNA TGTGCCAGCAGCTTAGGTGCGGATGGCTACACCTTC.